A selection of T cell receptor beta chains follows, all from one sample in a study of blood T cell repertoires in COVID-19. Produced via immunoSEQ multiplex PCR; TCRdb's table is partial and in-frame only. The sample contains about 250,000 clones, 80% to 85% of which appear only once. The specimen was PBMCs or T cells enriched from blood (not recorded which). These receptors were collected from a man aged 35 to 55 who had been exposed to COVID-19. CDR3s include the opening cysteine and the closing phenylalanine or tryptophan. The D gene is left open where the match is weak. Clone size is shown for a subset of rows, as once, few, many or a class of expanded clone.

J | V | size | D | DNA | CDR3
TRBJ2-7 | TRBV7-9 | NA | NA | TGTGCCAGCAGCTCCACAGGAGTCTTCCACGAGCAGTACTTC | CASSSTGVFHEQYF
TRBJ2-7 | TRBV28 | NA | NA | TGTGCCAGCAGGGCCGTGGCCCCCTACGAGCAGTACTTC | CASRAVAPYEQYF
TRBJ1-2 | TRBV5-6 | NA | NA | TGTGCCAGCAGCTTAAACAACAACTATGGCTACACCTTC | CASSLNNNYGYTF
TRBJ2-7 | TRBV7-9 | NA | NA | TGTGCCAGCAGCCCCTACTCCCCCTCCTACGAGCAGTACTTC | CASSPYSPSYEQYF
TRBJ2-3 | TRBV14 | few | NA | TGTGCCAGCAGCCCGCCTCTAGCGTCGAACATGCAGTATTTT | CASSPPLASNMQYF
TRBJ1-1 | TRBV9 | NA | NA | TGTGCCAGCAGCGTAGGGGGCAGGCTGATGAACACTGAAGCTTTCTTT | CASSVGGRLMNTEAFF
TRBJ2-1 | TRBV4-2 | NA | NA | TGTGCCAGCAGCCAGGCTCTAGGTTCCTACAATGAGCAGTTCTTC | CASSQALGSYNEQFF
TRBJ2-7 | TRBV18 | few | NA | NA | CASSLFGQGHEQYF
TRBJ1-2 | TRBV7-9 | NA | NA | TGTGCCAGCATCGCTAGTAGTCATAGTGGCTACACCTTC | CASIASSHSGYTF
TRBJ2-1 | TRBV2 | NA | TRBD2 | TGTGCCAGCAGTGACGGCGGGAGCGACAATGAGCAGTTCTTC | CASSDGGSDNEQFF
TRBJ1-6 | TRBV6-5 | once | NA | TGTGCCAGCAGTTCATCGGGGGGGAGTTACTATTCACCCCTCCACTTT | CASSSSGGSYYSPLHF
TRBJ1-5 | TRBV5-1 | NA | NA | TGCGCCAGCAGCTTGGGGCAGGGTACGAATCGCAATCAGCCCCAGCATTTT | CASSLGQGTNRNQPQHF
TRBJ2-3 | TRBV2 | NA | NA | TGTGCCAGCAGTGTACAGGGATGGGGCACAGATACGCAGTATTTT | CASSVQGWGTDTQYF
TRBJ2-5 | TRBV7-6 | few | TRBD2 | TGTGCCAGCAGCGTACTAGCGGGAAAGGAGACCCAGTACTTC | CASSVLAGKETQYF
TRBJ1-3 | TRBV7-9 | NA | NA | TGTGCCAGCAGCTTACCGGGGAGGGGCGGAAACACCATATATTTT | CASSLPGRGGNTIYF
TRBJ2-2 | TRBV12-3/TRBV12-4 | NA | TRBD2 | TGTGCCAGCAGACTAGCGGGGGAGCTGTTTTTT | CASRLAGELFF
TRBJ2-5 | TRBV19 | NA | NA | TGTGCCAGTAGTATTGTGGGTTGGGAGCAAGAGACCCAGTACTTC | CASSIVGWEQETQYF
TRBJ1-2 | TRBV4-1 | NA | TRBD1 | TGCGCCAGCAGCCAAATACAGGGGAATGGCTACACCTTC | CASSQIQGNGYTF
TRBJ2-1 | TRBV7-3 | NA | TRBD2 | TGTGCCAGCAGCTTGTGGCTAGCGGGAGCGTACGAGCAGTTCTTC | CASSLWLAGAYEQFF
TRBJ2-5 | TRBV3-1/TRBV3-2 | NA | NA | TGTGCCAGCAGCCCATACCGGGACACAAATGAAGAGACCCAGTACTTC | CASSPYRDTNEETQYF
TRBJ1-3 | TRBV27 | NA | NA | TGTGCCAGCAGTTTAGGAATGAGCGGACCCTCTGGAAACACCATATATTTT | CASSLGMSGPSGNTIYF
TRBJ1-1 | TRBV12-3/TRBV12-4 | NA | NA | TGTGCCAGCAGTTTATCTGTCACTGAAGCTTTCTTT | CASSLSVTEAFF
TRBJ2-1 | TRBV5-1 | NA | TRBD1 | TGCGCCAGCAAACAAACCGGGACAGGGATCGATGAGCAGTTCTTC | CASKQTGTGIDEQFF
TRBJ1-2 | TRBV6-1 | NA | NA | TGTGCCAGCAGTGAGTCCGGCGGCTATGGCTACACCTTC | CASSESGGYGYTF
TRBJ2-7 | TRBV27 | NA | TRBD1 | TGTGCCAGCAGTGCGACCGGGACAGCTGACTACGAGCAGTACTTC | CASSATGTADYEQYF
TRBJ2-1 | TRBV5-4 | few | NA | TGTGCCAGCAGAGCCGGAGGGCCTTTAGATCACGGTGAGCAGTTCTTC | CASRAGGPLDHGEQFF
TRBJ1-1 | TRBV5-4 | NA | NA | TGTGCCAGCAGCCGGGATAGCCGGGAGGCTTTCTTT | CASSRDSREAFF
TRBJ1-5 | TRBV30 | NA | NA | TGTGCCTGGGACCTGGGGGGTTATAGCAATCAGCCCCAGCATTTT | CAWDLGGYSNQPQHF
TRBJ2-2 | TRBV9 | NA | NA | TGTGCCAGCAGCGAACGAGCGATTGGACAGCTTAACACCGGGGAGCTGTTTTTT | CASSERAIGQLNTGELFF
TRBJ1-3 | TRBV27 | few | NA | TGTGCCAGCAGTTTACAGGGCTCTGGAAACACCATATATTTT | CASSLQGSGNTIYF
TRBJ1-4 | TRBV4-1 | NA | NA | TGCGCCAGCAGCCAAGATCAGGTTCCTAATGAAAAACTGTTTTTT | CASSQDQVPNEKLFF
TRBJ1-2 | TRBV6-4 | few | TRBD1 | TGTGCCAGCAGCGCGGACAGGGGGGGAGGCTACACCTTC | CASSADRGGGYTF
TRBJ1-5 | TRBV6-5 | NA | NA | TGTGCCAGCAGTCAGGGAGGGAATCAGCCCCAGCATTTT | CASSQGGNQPQHF
TRBJ2-6 | TRBV7-2 | NA | NA | TGTGCCAGCAGCTTATTCGGGTCCTCTGGGGCCAACGTCCTGACTTTC | CASSLFGSSGANVLTF
TRBJ2-4 | TRBV6-5 | NA | TRBD1 | TGTGCCAGCAGATCCGGGACAGGGGGCGACATTCAGTACTTC | CASRSGTGGDIQYF
TRBJ1-2 | TRBV15 | NA | NA | TGTGCCACCAGCAGAGGCGGGGGTGGCTACACCTTC | CATSRGGGGYTF